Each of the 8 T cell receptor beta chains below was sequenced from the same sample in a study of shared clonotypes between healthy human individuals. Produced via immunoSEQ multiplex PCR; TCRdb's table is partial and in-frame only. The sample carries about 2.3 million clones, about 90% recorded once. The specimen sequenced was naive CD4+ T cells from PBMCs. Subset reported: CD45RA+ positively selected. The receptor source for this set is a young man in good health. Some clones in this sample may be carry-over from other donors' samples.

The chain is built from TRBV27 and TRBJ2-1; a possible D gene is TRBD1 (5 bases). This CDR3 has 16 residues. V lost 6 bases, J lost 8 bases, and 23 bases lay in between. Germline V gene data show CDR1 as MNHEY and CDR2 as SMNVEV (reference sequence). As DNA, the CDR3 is TGTGCCAGCAGGTTAATGAACAGGCCACGCGGCCATGAGCAGTTCTTC. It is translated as CASRLMNRPRGHEQFF.

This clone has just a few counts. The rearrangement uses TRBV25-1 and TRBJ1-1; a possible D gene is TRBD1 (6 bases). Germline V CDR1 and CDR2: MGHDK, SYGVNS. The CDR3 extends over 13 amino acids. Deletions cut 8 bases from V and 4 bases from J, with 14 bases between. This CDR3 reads CASATGYVTEAFF. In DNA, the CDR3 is TGTGCCAGCGCTACAGGGTACGTCACTGAAGCTTTCTTT.

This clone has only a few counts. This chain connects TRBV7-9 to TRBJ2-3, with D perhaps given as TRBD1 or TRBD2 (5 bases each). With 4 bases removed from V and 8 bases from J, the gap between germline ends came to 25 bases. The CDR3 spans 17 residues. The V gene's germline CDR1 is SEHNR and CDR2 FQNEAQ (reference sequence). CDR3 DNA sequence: TGTGCCAGCAGCTCTGAAAACCTCCCCCGGGACCGCGGTACGCAGTATTTT. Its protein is CASSSENLPRDRGTQYF.

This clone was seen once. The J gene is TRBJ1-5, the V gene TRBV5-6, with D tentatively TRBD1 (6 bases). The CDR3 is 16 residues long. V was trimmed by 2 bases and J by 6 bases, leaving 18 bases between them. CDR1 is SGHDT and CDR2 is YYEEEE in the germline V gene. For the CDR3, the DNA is TGTGCCAGCAGCTTAATGGGGGCCCCTGGGAGTCAGCCCCAGCATTTT. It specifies CASSLMGAPGSQPQHF.

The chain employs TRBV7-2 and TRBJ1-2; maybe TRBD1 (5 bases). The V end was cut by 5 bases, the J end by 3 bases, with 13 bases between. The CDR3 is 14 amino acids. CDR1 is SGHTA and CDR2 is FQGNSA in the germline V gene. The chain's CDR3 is CASSPETADYGYTF. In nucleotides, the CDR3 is TGTGCCAGCAGCCCCGAGACAGCAGACTATGGCTACACCTTC.

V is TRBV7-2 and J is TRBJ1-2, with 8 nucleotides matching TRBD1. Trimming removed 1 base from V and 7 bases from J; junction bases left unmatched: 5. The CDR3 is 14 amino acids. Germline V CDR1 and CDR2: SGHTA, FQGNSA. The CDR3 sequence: CASSLGRGTGGYTF. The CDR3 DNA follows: TGTGCCAGCAGCTTAGGGCGCGGGACAGGTGGCTACACCTTC.

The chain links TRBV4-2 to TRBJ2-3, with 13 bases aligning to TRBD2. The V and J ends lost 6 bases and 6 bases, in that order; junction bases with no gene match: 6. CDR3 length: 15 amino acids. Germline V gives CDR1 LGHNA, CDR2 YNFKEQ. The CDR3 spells CASRMTSGRKDTQYF. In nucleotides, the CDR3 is TGTGCCAGCAGGATGACTAGCGGGAGGAAGGATACGCAGTATTTT.

In DNA form, the CDR3 reads TGTGCCACCCTCCGGGGGACAGGGGGCTATGGCTACACCTTC. Amino acid sequence: CATLRGTGGYGYTF. This rearrangement joins TRBV2 to TRBJ1-2, with 11 bases matching TRBD1. CDR3 length: 14 residues. Germline loops: CDR1 SNHLY, CDR2 FYNNEI. Unmatched junction bases numbered 8, after V lost 10 bases and J lost 4 bases.